The following is a TCR beta chain sequence with its context. Antigen specificity is unknown. The data originate from a study of vaccination effects on CD4 cells after COVID-19. Germline CDR1 is LGHDT and CDR2 is YNNKEL (reference sequence). J lost 7 bases, V lost 6 bases, and 2 bases had no gene match. The CDR3 length is 14 residues. The table came from immunoSEQ multiplex PCR; TCRdb's copy has only in-frame clones and leaves some out. In the table there are around 32,000 clones, roughly two thirds of which are singletons. CD4+ T cells specific for antigen were expanded with viral peptide pools by the ViraFEST assay before sequencing. Subsequent to roughly 9 days of culture, CD4+ T cells were isolated. As their vaccination, participants received two doses of either BNT162b2 or mRNA-1273. In the vaccine recipients, nucleocapsid antibodies were negative and there was no prior SARS-CoV-2 infection.

V is TRBV3-1 (or the pseudogene TRBV3-2) and J is TRBJ2-1; 14 nucleotides match TRBD2. Specimen: CD4+ T cells from PBMCs cultured with HCoV-229E spike peptides, collected after COVID-19 vaccination. The receptor comes from a human donor who received a COVID-19 vaccine. The CDR3: CASRTSGRANEQFF. CDR3 sequence (DNA): TGTGCCAGCAGGACTAGCGGGAGGGCGAATGAGCAGTTCTTC.